The rows below give T cell receptor beta chains drawn from one sample of a study of blood T cell repertoires in COVID-19. The table came from immunoSEQ multiplex PCR; TCRdb's copy has only in-frame clones and leaves some out. The sample carries 120,000 or so clones, about 86% recorded once. Sequencing was performed on peripheral blood. These receptors were taken from a man older than 75 with active or convalescent COVID-19. The CDR3 runs from the conserved cysteine through the conserved F or W. A D gene is named only where the DNA matches it firmly. Only part of the rows carry a size: once, few, many, or a class if the clone is expanded.

d_call,j_call,clone_size,v_call,cdr3_length,cdr3_nt,cdr3_aa
TRBD2,TRBJ2-1,NA,TRBV4-3,18,TGCGCCAGCAGCCAAGAGATTAGCGGGGTGTTTTACAGCAATGAGCAGTTCTTC,CASSQEISGVFYSNEQFF
NA,TRBJ1-2,NA,TRBV15,14,TGTGCCACCAGCAGACAGGTTTGGGACTATGGCTACACCTTC,CATSRQVWDYGYTF
TRBD1,TRBJ2-1,NA,TRBV6-1,15,TGTGCCAGCAGTGACGACAGGGGAAGCTACAATGAGCAGTTCTTC,CASSDDRGSYNEQFF
NA,TRBJ2-3,NA,TRBV2,15,TGTGCCAGCAGTGAACAGTTGCGGGGCACAGATACGCAGTATTTT,CASSEQLRGTDTQYF
TRBD2,TRBJ2-5,NA,TRBV7-2,16,TGTGCCAGCAGCCTACTGACTAGCGGACTCCGGAAGACCCAGTACTTC,CASSLLTSGLRKTQYF
NA,TRBJ1-2,once,TRBV5-4,15,TGTGCCAGCAGCTGGGAGCAGGGGATGGGCTATGGCTACACCTTC,CASSWEQGMGYGYTF
NA,TRBJ1-3,NA,TRBV18,14,TGTGCCAGCTCACCACCCGGGAATGGAAACACCATATATTTT,CASSPPGNGNTIYF
NA,TRBJ1-3,NA,TRBV25-1,15,TGTGCCAGCAGTGCCGCAGGGTCGACTGGAAACACCATATATTTT,CASSAAGSTGNTIYF
NA,TRBJ2-7,NA,TRBV27,13,TGTGCCAGCAAACTACCAAACTCCTACGAGCAGTACTTC,CASKLPNSYEQYF
NA,TRBJ2-5,NA,TRBV19,14,TGTGCCAGTAGTAGCCTCCGAGGGGGAGAGACCCAGTACTTC,CASSSLRGGETQYF
TRBD1,TRBJ2-1,once,TRBV5-6,15,TGTGCCAGCAGCCTGGACAGGGGGCAATACAATGAGCAGTTCTTC,CASSLDRGQYNEQFF
NA,TRBJ2-7,NA,TRBV2,12,TGTGCCAGCAGGGCAGGGGCCTACGAGCAGTACTTC,CASRAGAYEQYF
NA,TRBJ1-3,NA,TRBV2,16,TGTGCCAGCAGTGAGGCAGGGACAATTCGCGGAAACACCATATATTTT,CASSEAGTIRGNTIYF
NA,TRBJ1-4,NA,TRBV27,12,TGTGCCAGCAGCCACCAGGGGGAAAAACTGTTTTTT,CASSHQGEKLFF
NA,TRBJ1-2,NA,TRBV18,14,TGTGCCAGCTCACCAGAGGGTGGTAACTATGGCTACACCTTC,CASSPEGGNYGYTF
TRBD1,TRBJ1-1,NA,TRBV30,14,TGTGCCTGGAGTGTACAGGGGTTGGACACTGAAGCTTTCTTT,CAWSVQGLDTEAFF
TRBD2,TRBJ2-3,NA,TRBV9,15,TGTGCCAGCAGCACAGCGGGGGGGATCACAGATACGCAGTATTTT,CASSTAGGITDTQYF
TRBD1,TRBJ2-7,few,TRBV7-9,13,TGTGCCAGCAGCCAGACGTCAGGGGGCGAGCAGTACTTC,CASSQTSGGEQYF
NA,TRBJ2-3,NA,TRBV7-8,16,TGTGCCAGCAGCTTAGGATTTGCGGGGCCCACAGATACGCAGTATTTT,CASSLGFAGPTDTQYF
TRBD1,TRBJ2-5,NA,TRBV6-6,14,TGTGCCAGCACTTCAGGGGGTTATGTAGAGACCCAGTACTTC,CASTSGGYVETQYF
NA,TRBJ1-3,NA,TRBV28,15,TGTGCCAGCAGTTTAATCCAGGTCTCTGGAAACACCATATATTTT,CASSLIQVSGNTIYF
NA,TRBJ1-2,NA,TRBV5-1,14,TGCGCCAGCAGCAGCAGTTCGGGTCGAAGCGGCTACACCTTC,CASSSSSGRSGYTF
TRBD2,TRBJ2-1,NA,TRBV24-1,15,TGTGCCACCAGTGATAGGCTAGCGGGGGCGGATGAGCAGTTCTTC,CATSDRLAGADEQFF
NA,TRBJ2-7,NA,TRBV28,13,TGTGCCAGCAGTTTAGGGAGCGAATACGAGCAGTACTTC,CASSLGSEYEQYF